A selection of T cell receptor beta chains follows, all from one sample in a study of control samples from healthy donors and cancer patients. Sequencing was performed with immunoSEQ multiplex PCR; in TCRdb, only in-frame clones are kept and a portion is missing. The sample gives approximately 170,000 clones, 90% of which show up once; just over 1.4% is in the top ten. Sequencing was done on a sample of blood. Receptors were obtained from a woman in her forties or fifties in good health. CDR3s include the opening cysteine and the closing phenylalanine or tryptophan. D genes are given only for firm matches. A row's size may be missing; if present it is once, few, many or a size class.

J,V,D,size,CDR3,DNA
TRBJ1-1,TRBV6-5,NA,NA,CASRGGTEAFF,TGTGCCAGCAGAGGGGGCACTGAAGCTTTCTTT
TRBJ2-7,TRBV27,NA,NA,CASSPPSYEQYF,TGTGCCAGCAGCCCCCCTTCCTACGAGCAGTACTTC
TRBJ1-4,TRBV6-4,NA,NA,CASSQGPNEKLFF,TGTGCCAGCAGCCAGGGCCCTAATGAAAAACTGTTTTTT
TRBJ1-5,TRBV6-2/TRBV6-3,NA,NA,CASSYSSGYQPQHF,TGTGCCAGCAGTTACTCATCGGGGTATCAGCCCCAGCATTTT
TRBJ2-5,TRBV7-2,NA,NA,CASSLVGETQYF,TGTGCCAGCAGCCTCGTTGGGGAGACCCAGTACTTC
TRBJ2-1,TRBV9,NA,NA,CASSATGTDYNEQFF,TGTGCCAGCAGCGCAACCGGGACGGACTACAATGAGCAGTTCTTC
TRBJ2-7,TRBV4-3,TRBD1,NA,CASSQDPGGYEQYF,TGCGCCAGCAGCCAAGATCCAGGGGGCTACGAGCAGTACTTC
TRBJ1-1,TRBV7-2,TRBD1,once,CASSPRTGTGGTEAFF,TGTGCCAGCAGCCCCCGTACGGGGACAGGGGGCACTGAAGCTTTCTTT
TRBJ2-6,TRBV18,NA,NA,CASSFTGATGGPLSGANVLTF,TGTGCCAGCTCATTCACAGGGGCGACGGGAGGCCCTCTCTCTGGGGCCAACGTCCTGACTTTC
TRBJ1-1,TRBV4-1,NA,NA,CASSQGFSDIEAFF,TGCGCCAGCAGCCAAGGGTTCAGCGACATTGAAGCTTTCTTT
TRBJ2-7,TRBV15,TRBD2,NA,CATSNSGRSYEQYF,TGTGCCACCAGCAATAGCGGGAGATCCTACGAGCAGTACTTC